This T cell receptor (beta chain) was documented in a study of blood T cell repertoires in COVID-19. Study background: PBMCs, B-cell-depleted T cells, or T cells provided the cDNA or gDNA that made up the material.

In the study's own analysis: Quantification of nucleated cells was approximated via reference gene primer amplification. Method: immunoSEQ multiplex PCR; TCRdb's copy keeps in-frame clones and lacks some. Clonal size and the V and J genes are those of that table, whereas D and trimming came from the DNA. The sample lists 47,000 or so clones, approximately 85% occurring once. This TCR was sampled from a woman in her fifties or sixties with acute or convalescent COVID-19. Sequenced sample: peripheral blood.

This chain's CDR3 is CASSFVRAGTDTQYF. The CDR3 DNA is TGTGCCAGCAGCTTTGTCAGAGCCGGGACAGATACGCAGTATTTT. This chain uses TRBV5-5 with TRBJ2-3, with D unresolved. Germline loops: CDR1 SGHKS, CDR2 YYEKEE (reference sequence). The CDR3 consists of 15 residues. The ends were cut back, 2 bases at V and 3 bases at J, with 13 bases in the middle.